Reported below is one TCR beta chain. Its target is unknown. CDR3 length: 13 amino acids. Per the germline V gene, CDR1 is DFQATT and CDR2 is SNEGSKA (reference sequence). The V end lost 0 bases, the J end lost 6 bases, and 8 bases lay between the germline ends. The data stem from a study of T cells in Graves' hyperthyroidism and ophthalmopathy. Across the study: Peripheral blood was secured at the point of initial diagnosis, before any treatment.

Amplification of TCR beta CDR3 regions used RNA as the template. First-round RT-PCR of the TCR CDR3 relied on the HTBI primer set. One entry per CDR3 protein results from TCRdb running MiXCR on the multiplex PCR reads. The sample holds fewer than 650,000 distinct CDR3 sequences, 14% seen once. General study findings and limits: Blood also carried most thyroid clonotypes expanded above 0.001.

Not enrolled were patients with uncontrolled infection, other autoimmune disease, pregnancy or lactation. This TCR derives from a woman under 40 with Graves' hyperthyroidism that later progressed to Graves' ophthalmopathy. Sequencing was done on a sample of blood. V gene TRBV20-1 combines with J gene TRBJ1-4; D is undetermined. The CDR3, as DNA: TGCAGTGCTAGAGAGGGCTTCGATGAAAAACTGTTTTTT. Amino acid sequence: CSAREGFDEKLFF.